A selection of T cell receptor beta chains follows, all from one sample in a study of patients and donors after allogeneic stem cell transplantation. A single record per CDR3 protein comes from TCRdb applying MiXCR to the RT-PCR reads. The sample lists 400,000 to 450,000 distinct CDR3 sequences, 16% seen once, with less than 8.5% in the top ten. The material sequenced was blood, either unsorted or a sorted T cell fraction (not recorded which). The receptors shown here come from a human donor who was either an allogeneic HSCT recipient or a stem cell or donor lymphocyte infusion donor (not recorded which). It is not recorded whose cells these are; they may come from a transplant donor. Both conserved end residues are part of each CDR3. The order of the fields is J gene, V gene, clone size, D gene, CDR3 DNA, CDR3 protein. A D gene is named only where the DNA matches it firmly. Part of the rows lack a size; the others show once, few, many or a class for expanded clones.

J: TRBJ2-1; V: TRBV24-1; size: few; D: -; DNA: TGTGCCACCAGTCTAGGGGGGGGGGCTGAGCAGTTCTTC; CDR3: CATSLGGGAEQFF
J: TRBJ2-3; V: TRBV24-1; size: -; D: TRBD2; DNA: TGTGCCACCAGTGATTGGGGAGCACCGGGACTAGCGGGGGAGGATACGCAGTATTTT; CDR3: CATSDWGAPGLAGEDTQYF
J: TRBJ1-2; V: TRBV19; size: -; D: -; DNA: TGTGCCAGTAGTATTAATTTCCGGAAAGGGAGGAACTATGGCTACACCTTC; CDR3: CASSINFRKGRNYGYTF
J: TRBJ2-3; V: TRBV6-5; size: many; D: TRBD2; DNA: TGTGCCAGCAGTTACTCACTAGCGGGAGGAGATACGCAGTATTTT; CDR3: CASSYSLAGGDTQYF
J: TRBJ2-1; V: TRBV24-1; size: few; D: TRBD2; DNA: TGTGCCACCAGTGGGGAGGGCCCGCCGGGCAATGAGCAGTTCTTC; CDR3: CATSGEGPPGNEQFF
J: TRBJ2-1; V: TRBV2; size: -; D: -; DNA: TGTGCCAGCAGCGAGGTTGTAGGCCCCAATGAGCAGTTCTTC; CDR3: CASSEVVGPNEQFF
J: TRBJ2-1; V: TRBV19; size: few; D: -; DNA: TGTGCCAGTAGTATTCGGGGGAAAAATGAGCAGTTCTTC; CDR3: CASSIRGKNEQFF
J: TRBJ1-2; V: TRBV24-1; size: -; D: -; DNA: TGTGCCACCAGTGATTTAGGTCTTAACTATGGCTACACCTTC; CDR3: CATSDLGLNYGYTF
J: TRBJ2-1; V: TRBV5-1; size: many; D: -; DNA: TGTGCCAGTAGTCTGGGGGACAATGAGCAGTTCTTC; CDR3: CASSLGDNEQFF
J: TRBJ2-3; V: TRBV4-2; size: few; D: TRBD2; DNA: TGTGCCAGCAGCCAAGTCAGGACTAGCGGGGGAACAGATACGCAGTATTTT; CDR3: CASSQVRTSGGTDTQYF
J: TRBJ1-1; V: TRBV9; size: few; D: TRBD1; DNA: TGTGCCAGCAGCGTAGGATTCTTAGACGGGGACAGGGGGCGAAGGAACACTGAAGCTTTCTTT; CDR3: CASSVGFLDGDRGRRNTEAFF
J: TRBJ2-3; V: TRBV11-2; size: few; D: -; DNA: TGTGCCAGCAGCTTATCGGGACAATCCACAGATACGCAGTATTTT; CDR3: CASSLSGQSTDTQYF
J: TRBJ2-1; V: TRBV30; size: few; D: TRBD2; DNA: TGTGCCTGGAGTAGGGGAGGGAGCGTTGGCAATGAGCAGTTCTTC; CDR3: CAWSRGGSVGNEQFF
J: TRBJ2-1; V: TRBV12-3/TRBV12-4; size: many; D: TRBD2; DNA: TGTGCCGGATCGGGAGGAGGAAATGAGCAGTTCTTC; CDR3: CAGSGGGNEQFF
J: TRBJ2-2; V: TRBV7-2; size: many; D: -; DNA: TGTGCCAGCAGCCCGGAGATGACAGCCTACACCGGGGAGCTGTTTTTT; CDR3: CASSPEMTAYTGELFF
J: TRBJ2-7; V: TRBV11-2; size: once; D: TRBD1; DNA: TGTGCCAGCAGCTCGGGACAGAGAACCGAGCAGTACTTC; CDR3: CASSSGQRTEQYF
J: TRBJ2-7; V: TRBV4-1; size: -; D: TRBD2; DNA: TGCGCCAGCAGCCAGTTATATACTAGCGGGAGGAACTCCTACGAGCAGTACTTC; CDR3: CASSQLYTSGRNSYEQYF
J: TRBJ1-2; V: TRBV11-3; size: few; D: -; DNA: TGTGCCAGCAGCCCCGGGACTACAGGTGGCTACACCTTC; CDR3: CASSPGTTGGYTF
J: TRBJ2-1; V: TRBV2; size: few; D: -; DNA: TGTGCCACCCTCGACCGGGACAAATACAATGAGCAGTTCTTC; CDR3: CATLDRDKYNEQFF
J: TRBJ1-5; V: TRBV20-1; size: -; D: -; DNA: TGCAGTGCTACGTCGACTGATTATAGCAATCAGCCCCAGCATTTT; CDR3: CSATSTDYSNQPQHF
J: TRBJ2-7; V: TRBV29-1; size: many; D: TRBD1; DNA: TGCAGCGTTGCCCGGGACAGTTCCTACGAGCAGTACTTC; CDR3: CSVARDSSYEQYF
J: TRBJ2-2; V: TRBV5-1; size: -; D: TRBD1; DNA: TGCGCCAGCAGCCCTTCACCGGGACAGGCCACCGGGGAGCTGTTTTTT; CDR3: CASSPSPGQATGELFF
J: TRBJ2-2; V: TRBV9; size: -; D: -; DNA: TGTGCCAGCAGCCCTTCCTGGGGGGGGCCGAACACCGGGGAGCTGTTTTTT; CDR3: CASSPSWGGPNTGELFF
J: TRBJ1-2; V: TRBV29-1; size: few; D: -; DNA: TGCAGCGTTGGTATAGTTTCGGATGGCGGCTACACCTTC; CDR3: CSVGIVSDGGYTF
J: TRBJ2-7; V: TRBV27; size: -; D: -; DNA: TGTGCCAGCTGGCGAGCGGCGGGGGAGCAGTACTTC; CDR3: CASWRAAGEQYF
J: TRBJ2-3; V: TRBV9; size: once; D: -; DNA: TGTGCCAGCAGCGTACGAGTCACAGATACGCAGTATTTT; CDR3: CASSVRVTDTQYF
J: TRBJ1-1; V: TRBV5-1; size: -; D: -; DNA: TGCGCCAGCAGCTCTACGGGACCGTTGAACACTGAAGCTTTCTTT; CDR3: CASSSTGPLNTEAFF
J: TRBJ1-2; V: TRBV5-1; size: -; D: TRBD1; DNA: TGCGCCAGCAGAGGCGGACAGGGGGCCCTCTATGGCTACACCTTC; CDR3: CASRGGQGALYGYTF
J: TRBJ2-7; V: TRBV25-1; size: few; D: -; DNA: TGTGCCAGCAACTTGGGGGCCTACGAGCAGTACTTC; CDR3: CASNLGAYEQYF
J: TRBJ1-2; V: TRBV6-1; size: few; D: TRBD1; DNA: TGTGCCAGCAGTCGGGGACAGCACCGGAACTATGGCTACACCTTC; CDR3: CASSRGQHRNYGYTF
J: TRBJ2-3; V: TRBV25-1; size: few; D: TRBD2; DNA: TGTGCCAGCAGTGTCCGCGGGAGGAACACAGATACGCAGTATTTT; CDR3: CASSVRGRNTDTQYF
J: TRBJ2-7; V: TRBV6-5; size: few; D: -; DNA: TGTGCCAGCAGTTACTCAACAGATCCCTACGAGCAGTACTTC; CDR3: CASSYSTDPYEQYF
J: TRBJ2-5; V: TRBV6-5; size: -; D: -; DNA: TGTGCCAGCAGTTACGATCGGAAAAAAGAGACCCAGTACTTC; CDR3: CASSYDRKKETQYF
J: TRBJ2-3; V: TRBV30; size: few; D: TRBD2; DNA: TGTGCCTGGCGCGGGAGGGCAGATACGCAGTATTTT; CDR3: CAWRGRADTQYF
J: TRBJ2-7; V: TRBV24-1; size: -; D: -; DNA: TGTGCCACCAGTGAGTCAGGGTTATCCCACGAGCAGTACTTC; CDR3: CATSESGLSHEQYF
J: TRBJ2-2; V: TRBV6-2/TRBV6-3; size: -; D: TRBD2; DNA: TGTGCCAGCAGTTGGAACCAGGGACTAGCGGGGGGAAGGCCCGGGGAGCTGTTTTTT; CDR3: CASSWNQGLAGGRPGELFF
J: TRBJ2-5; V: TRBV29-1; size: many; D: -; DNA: TGCAGCGTGGATTCCGGGACCCTAACGGAGACCCAGTACTTC; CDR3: CSVDSGTLTETQYF
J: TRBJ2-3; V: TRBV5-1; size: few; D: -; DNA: TGCGCCAGCAGCTTGGCCCCAGGGTCAGATACGCAGTATTTT; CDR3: CASSLAPGSDTQYF
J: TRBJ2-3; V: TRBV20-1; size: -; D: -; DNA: TGCAGTGCTCCGATGCTGGATACGCAGTATTTT; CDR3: CSAPMLDTQYF
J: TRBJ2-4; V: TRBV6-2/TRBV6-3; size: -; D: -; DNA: TGTGCCAGCAGTTCTGACAGGAAAGGGCGCAAAAACATTCAGTACTTC; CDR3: CASSSDRKGRKNIQYF
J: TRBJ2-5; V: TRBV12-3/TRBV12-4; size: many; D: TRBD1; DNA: TGTGCCAGCAGTCAGACAGGGGAGACCCAGTACTTC; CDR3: CASSQTGETQYF
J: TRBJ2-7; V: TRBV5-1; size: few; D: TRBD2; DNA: TGCGCCAGCAGCTTGGCGGTAGCGGGAGGGCCCAGCTCCTACGAGCAGTACTTC; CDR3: CASSLAVAGGPSSYEQYF
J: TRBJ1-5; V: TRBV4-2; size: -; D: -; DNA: TGTGCCAGCAGCCTTCCCGGGGCTAGCAATCAGCCCCAGCATTTT; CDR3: CASSLPGASNQPQHF
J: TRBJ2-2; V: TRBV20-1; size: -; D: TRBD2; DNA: TGCAGTGCTAGGTCAGCGGGAGTTGTAAACGGGGAGCTGTTTTTT; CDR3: CSARSAGVVNGELFF
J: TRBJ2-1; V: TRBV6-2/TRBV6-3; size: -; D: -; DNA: TGTGCCAGCAGTCGGGACCCAAAAGACAATGAGCAGTTCTTC; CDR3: CASSRDPKDNEQFF
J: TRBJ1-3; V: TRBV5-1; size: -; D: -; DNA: TGCGCCAGCAGCTTGCCCGGGGCTGGAAACACCATATATTTT; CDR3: CASSLPGAGNTIYF
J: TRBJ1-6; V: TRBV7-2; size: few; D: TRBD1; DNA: TGTGCCAGCAGCTTAGATCGGGCAGGGGGCCGGTCACCCCTCCACTTT; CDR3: CASSLDRAGGRSPLHF
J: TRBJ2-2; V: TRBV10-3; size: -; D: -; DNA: TGTGCCAGCCGGGCAGCCCGGAACACCGGGGAGCTGTTTTTT; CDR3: CASRAARNTGELFF
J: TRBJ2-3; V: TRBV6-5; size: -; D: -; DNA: TGTGCCAGCAGTTACACGCACTCGGTCGGGGAGAGCCCAGATACGCAGTATTTT; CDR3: CASSYTHSVGESPDTQYF
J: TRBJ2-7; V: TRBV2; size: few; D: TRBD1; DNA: TGTGCCAGCAGCGCCGGGACAGGGACAGGGAAGCAGTACTTC; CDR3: CASSAGTGTGKQYF
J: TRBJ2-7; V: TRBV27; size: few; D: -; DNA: TGTGCCAGCAGTTTCACCGGGACAAAAACTGCCTACGAGCAGTACTTC; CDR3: CASSFTGTKTAYEQYF
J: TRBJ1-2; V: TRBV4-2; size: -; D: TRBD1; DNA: TGTGCCAGCAGCCGACGGGGGGACAGGGGGCTCTATGGCTACACCTTC; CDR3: CASSRRGDRGLYGYTF
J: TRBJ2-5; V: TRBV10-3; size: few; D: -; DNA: TGTGCCACCCGAGGGTCCCAAGAGACCCAGTACTTC; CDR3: CATRGSQETQYF
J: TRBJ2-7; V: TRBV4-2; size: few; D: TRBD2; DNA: TGTGCCAGCAGCCAAGTCTTCTCGGTGATAGCGGGGGACGAGCAGTACTTC; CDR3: CASSQVFSVIAGDEQYF
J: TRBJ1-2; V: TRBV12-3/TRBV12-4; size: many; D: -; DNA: TGTGCCAGCAGTTTGACAGGAGACTACACCTTC; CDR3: CASSLTGDYTF
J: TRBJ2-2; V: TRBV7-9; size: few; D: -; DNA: TGTGCCTTGCGAGGCAGCAACACCGGGGAGCTGTTTTTT; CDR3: CALRGSNTGELFF
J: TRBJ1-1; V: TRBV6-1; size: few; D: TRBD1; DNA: TGTGCCAGCAGTGGACGGACAGGCCCGAACACTGAAGCTTTCTTT; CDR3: CASSGRTGPNTEAFF
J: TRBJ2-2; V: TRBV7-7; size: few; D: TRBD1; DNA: TGTGCCAGCAGCTCCCACAGGGGTTCGACCGGGGAGCTGTTTTTT; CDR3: CASSSHRGSTGELFF
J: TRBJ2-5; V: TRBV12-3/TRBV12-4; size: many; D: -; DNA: TGTGCCAGCGCTAGGTCGACCCAGTACTTC; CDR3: CASARSTQYF